The 15 T cell receptor beta chains listed next were all sequenced from one sample in a study of cytomegalovirus exposure and HLA in healthy donors. Primers: 60 Vbeta forward and 13 Jbeta reverse. Method: immunoSEQ multiplex PCR; TCRdb's copy keeps in-frame clones and lacks some. The table shows about 200,000 clones, with 75% to 85% occurring only once. What was sequenced was PBMCs. The receptors here all came from a girl aged 10-17 years in good health and CMV-seronegative.

The V call is TRBV28, the J call TRBJ2-5, with TRBD1 as a possible D gene (6 bases). Deletions cut 3 bases from V and 2 bases from J, with 16 bases between. CDR3 length: 16 amino acids. Germline lookup yields CDR1 MDHEN and CDR2 SYDVKM. CDR3 nucleotide sequence: TGTGCCAGCAGTTTTGGGGACAAGGTACCTCAAGAGACCCAGTACTTC. It codes for CASSFGDKVPQETQYF. Full variable domain (remainder filled in from reference TRBV28 and TRBJ2-5): DVKVTQSSRYLVKRTGEKVFLECVQDMDHENMFWYRQDPGLGLRLIYFSYDVKMKEKGDIPEGYSVSREKKERFSLILESASTNQTSMYLCASSFGDKVPQETQYFGPGTRLLVL.

This chain links TRBV6-1 with TRBJ2-1, with 7 bases fitting TRBD1. From germline, CDR1 is MNHNS and CDR2 SASEGT. There are 14 residues in the CDR3. V trimming: 6 bases; J trimming: 7 bases; junction bases outside the gene matches: 9. The CDR3 here is CASRLTGTGNEQFF. CDR3 sequence (DNA): TGTGCCAGCAGGTTGACAGGGACGGGGAATGAGCAGTTCTTC.

The CDR3 DNA sequence: TGTGCCAGCAGCGTAGAGGCAGGGGCGGGCTCTGAAGCTTTCTTT. Residues: CASSVEAGAGSEAFF. The chain links TRBV9 to TRBJ1-1, with D possibly TRBD1 on 6 matching bases. The CDR3 length is 15 residues. The ends were cut back, 0 bases at V and 6 bases at J, with 15 bases in the middle. Germline V lookup: CDR1 SGDLS, CDR2 YYNGEE. Filled out from reference TRBV9 and TRBJ1-1, the complete variable domain reads DSGVTQTPKHLITATGQRVTLRCSPRSGDLSVYWYQQSLDQGLQFLIQYYNGEERAKGNILERFSAQQFPDLHSELNLSSLELGDSALYFCASSVEAGAGSEAFFGQGTRLTVV.

The V and J genes are TRBV27 and TRBJ2-7; TRBD2 matches at 11 bases. V shed 4 bases and J 6 bases; nucleotides not matched to a gene: 8. This CDR3 spans 15 amino acids. Germline V gives CDR1 MNHEY, CDR2 SMNVEV (reference sequence). Here the CDR3 reads CASSSLTSGTSEQYF. The DNA of the CDR3 is TGTGCCAGCAGTTCACTGACTAGCGGGACATCCGAGCAGTACTTC.

To note about this clone: One junction end does not reproduce the germline sequence, and a read error may be involved. The chain combines TRBV7-9 with TRBJ1-1; D is unresolved. Germline assignment: CDR1 SEHNR and CDR2 FQNEAQ (reference sequence). The CDR3 runs 12 residues. The CDR3 coding sequence is TGTTCCAGCAGCTTGAGTTACACTGAAGCTTTCTTT. Translated: CSSSLSYTEAFF.

The V call is TRBV28, the J call TRBJ2-5; no definite D call. The J call may be faulty, since TRBJ2-7 better matches the DNA end. In germline, CDR1 is MDHEN, CDR2 SYDVKM. CDR3 length: 12 amino acids. CDR3 protein: CASSLHYTEQYF. In nucleotides, the CDR3 is TGTGCCAGCAGTTTACACTACACCGAGCAGTACTTC.

The genes are TRBV7-8 and TRBJ2-7; 9 positions match TRBD1. Trimming cost V 10 bases and J 2 bases; bases outside gene matches: 3. The CDR3 loop spans 12 amino acids. Germline V gene lookup returns CDR1 SGHVS and CDR2 FQNEAQ. CDR3 region: CAIGTGTYEQYF. The DNA of the CDR3 is TGTGCCATCGGGACAGGGACCTACGAGCAGTACTTC.

This clone has only one observation. The chain has TRBV25-1 and TRBJ2-2; D not resolved. The germline gives CDR1 MGHDK, CDR2 SYGVNS. This CDR3 region has 13 residues. V gave up 1 base and J gave up 3 bases, with 3 bases separating them. This chain's CDR3 is CASSEFDTGELFF. Written as DNA, the CDR3 is TGTGCCAGCAGTGAATTCGACACCGGGGAGCTGTTTTTT.

The chain joins TRBV18 to TRBJ2-7; a possible D gene is TRBD2 (6 bases). Per the germline V gene, CDR1 is KGHSH and CDR2 is LQKENI. The CDR3 consists of 15 residues. With 5 bases removed from V and 1 base from J, the gap between germline ends came to 15 bases. CDR3 coding DNA: TGTGCCAGCTCAGGAGGAGGTAGCGGTTCCTACGAGCAGTACTTC. Its protein is CASSGGGSGSYEQYF.

The gene calls are TRBV29-1 and TRBJ1-2; 7 bases are a match to TRBD1. The CDR3 is 14 residues long. V was clipped by 1 base and J by 5 bases; unmatched bases: 7. The germline V gene encodes CDR1 SQVTM and CDR2 ANQGSEA. Here the CDR3 DNA reads TGCAGCGTTGAAGCCGCGGCAGGGGGATATGGCTACACCTTC. The encoded protein is CSVEAAAGGYGYTF.

V gene TRBV9 combines with J gene TRBJ1-6, with a possible D match to TRBD1 (5 bases). CDR3 length: 16 amino acids. V gave up 0 bases and J gave up 8 bases, with 15 bases separating them. Looked up from germline, CDR1 is SGDLS and CDR2 is YYNGEE. CDR3 in DNA: TGTGCCAGCAGCGTAGGGGTAGGGGCGCAGGATTCACCCCTCCACTTT. This translates into CASSVGVGAQDSPLHF.

V and J are TRBV11-1 and TRBJ2-1, with TRBD2 matching over 14 bases. The germline CDR1 and CDR2 sequences are SGHAT and FQDESV (reference sequence). This CDR3 contains 15 residues. With V trimmed by 5 bases and J by 10 bases, 7 bases remained unmatched. CDR3 protein: CASSLGTSGGREQFF. In DNA, the CDR3 is TGTGCCAGCAGCCTAGGGACTAGCGGGGGAAGAGAGCAGTTCTTC.

The V call is TRBV7-2, the J call TRBJ2-7; 7 bases fit TRBD2. Germline-derived CDR1 and CDR2 are SGHTA and FQGNSA. CDR3 size: 16 residues. The V segment lost 2 bases and the J segment 0 bases; nucleotides outside the gene matches: 7. CDR3 DNA sequence: TGTGCCAGCAGCTTATCGGCGGGAGTCGACTCCTACGAGCAGTACTTC. Its protein is CASSLSAGVDSYEQYF.

V and J are TRBV28 and TRBJ2-7, with 13 bases lining up with TRBD2. V dropped 6 bases and J dropped 4; count of bases not matched to a gene: 3. The length of the CDR3 is 14 residues. Germline V gene sequence: CDR1 MDHEN, CDR2 SYDVKM. CDR3 in DNA: TGTGCCAGCAGCCTGACTAGCGGGGGGTACGAGCAGTACTTC. It specifies CASSLTSGGYEQYF. The full variable domain, with the rest looked up from reference TRBV28 and TRBJ2-7, is DVKVTQSSRYLVKRTGEKVFLECVQDMDHENMFWYRQDPGLGLRLIYFSYDVKMKEKGDIPEGYSVSREKKERFSLILESASTNQTSMYLCASSLTSGGYEQYFGPGTRLTVT.

V usage is TRBV10-3 and J usage is TRBJ2-5; D may be TRBD2 (6 bases). The CDR3 is made up of 12 amino acids. The V end lost 10 bases, the J end lost 4 bases, and 13 bases lay between the germline ends. Per germline, CDR1 ENHRY and CDR2 SYGVKD. CDR3 DNA: TGTGCCACCGGCGGGGATTCAGAGACCCAGTACTTC. Protein: CATGGDSETQYF.